The 13 T cell receptor beta chains presented below share a single source sample, sequenced in a study of blood T cell repertoires in COVID-19. The assay was immunoSEQ multiplex PCR, and TCRdb's table has in-frame clones only and misses some. The sample has around 100,000 clones, 84% seen once. Source material: peripheral blood. The receptors here all came from a woman in her forties with acute or convalescent COVID-19.

Comment on this clone: One end of the junction does not line up with germline, which may come from a read error. The chain joins TRBV5-6 to TRBJ2-3; no firm D call. The germline CDR1 and CDR2 sequences are SGHDT and YYEEEE. The CDR3 is 15 residues long. DNA for the CDR3: TGTGCCAGCAGTTTGGTTCTGGGCAGCACAGATACGCAGTATTTT. Its translation: CASSLVLGSTDTQYF.

The rearrangement uses TRBV7-8 and TRBJ2-2; D call uncertain. The CDR3 has 14 residues. Trimming cost V 3 bases and J 1 base, with 6 bases left between them. Germline V gives CDR1 SGHVS, CDR2 FQNEAQ. The CDR3 sequence is CASSLTQNTGELFF. The CDR3 region has the DNA TGTGCCAGCAGCTTGACACAGAACACCGGGGAGCTGTTTTTT.

The chain has TRBV5-3 and TRBJ2-1, with D maybe TRBD1 (6 bases). TRBV5-3 is an open reading frame whose function is uncertain. The CDR3 length is 13 residues. The V gene lost 5 bases and the J gene lost 5 bases, with 11 bases spanning the gap. CDR3 in DNA: TGTGCCAGAAGGCCGTGGGGGCACAATGAGCAGTTCTTC. Its translation is CARRPWGHNEQFF.

The chain combines TRBV10-1 with TRBJ1-2; no clear D. The germline gives CDR1 WNHNN, CDR2 SYGVQD (reference sequence). Trimming left V 3 bases short and J 5 bases short, with 19 bases between. The CDR3 spans 16 residues. CDR3: CASSDPWEGPPYGYTF. DNA for the CDR3: TGCGCCAGCAGTGACCCTTGGGAGGGTCCCCCGTATGGCTACACCTTC.

The chain links TRBV29-1 to TRBJ1-1; D is unresolved. Germline V gives CDR1 SQVTM, CDR2 ANQGSEA. V was trimmed by 6 bases and J by 3 bases, leaving 17 bases between them. CDR3 size: 14 residues. CDR3 nucleotides: TGCAGCGTGGCCGGCCTGGCGGCCGACACTGAAGCTTTCTTT. This encodes CSVAGLAADTEAFF.

This clone was detected only once. This chain links TRBV5-6 with TRBJ1-1, with a possible D match to TRBD1 (6 bases). The germline V gene has CDR1 SGHDT and CDR2 YYEEEE. V was shortened by 4 bases and J by 3 bases, with 19 bases between the two germline ends. The length of the CDR3 is 16 residues. CDR3 region: CASSADLRGLHTEAFF. Here the CDR3 DNA reads TGTGCCAGCAGCGCAGACCTCAGGGGCCTTCACACTGAAGCTTTCTTT.

The chain is built from TRBV6-5 and TRBJ1-6; no clear D gene. The CDR3 is 14 amino acids. The V gene's germline CDR1 is MNHEY and CDR2 SVGAGI. Deletions cut 4 bases from V and 9 bases from J, with 13 bases between. In DNA, the CDR3 is TGTGCCAGCAGTTGGGGAGATCGGGGTTCACCCCTCCACTTT. The encoded protein is CASSWGDRGSPLHF.

The CDR3 spells CASRGLAGGKDEQYF. Here the CDR3 DNA reads TGTGCCAGCCGGGGACTAGCGGGGGGGAAAGACGAGCAGTACTTC. The chain employs TRBV28 and TRBJ2-7, with TRBD2 identical over 16 bases. CDR1 is MDHEN, CDR2 SYDVKM, per germline. The CDR3 covers 15 residues. The V segment lost 8 bases and the J segment 5 bases; nucleotides outside the gene matches: 6.

The V and J genes are TRBV11-2 and TRBJ2-2; 7 nucleotides line up with TRBD1. The CDR3 runs 14 residues. Germline loops: CDR1 SGHAT, CDR2 FQNNGV. Trimming took 6 bases from V and 5 from J; bases not matched to a gene: 6. CDR3 sequence reads: CASRGDRTTGELFF. The CDR3 nucleotides read TGTGCCAGCAGGGGGGACAGAACAACCGGGGAGCTGTTTTTT.

J is TRBJ1-2 and V is TRBV13; D gene unclear. This CDR3 has 14 residues. V shed 2 bases and J shed 4 bases, with 11 bases lying between them. Germline-derived CDR1 and CDR2 are PRHDT and FYEKMQ (reference sequence). The CDR3 sequence is CASSLSQEVYGYTF. The CDR3 coding sequence is TGTGCCAGCAGCTTAAGTCAGGAGGTCTATGGCTACACCTTC.

The gene calls are TRBV7-9 and TRBJ2-1; TRBD2 matches 9 bases. The CDR3 totals 17 residues. CDR1 and CDR2 from the germline V gene are SEHNR and FQNEAQ (reference sequence). V lost 5 bases, J lost 7 bases, and 15 bases stayed unmatched. CDR3 nucleotide sequence: TGTGCCAGCAGCCCCGGGGGGGCGGGGGGGCGGCGTAATGAGCAGTTCTTC. Translating gives CASSPGGAGGRRNEQFF.

The chain is built from TRBV4-3 and TRBJ2-2; no reliable D call. V lost 1 base to trimming and J lost 0 bases, with 6 bases between them. The germline gives CDR1 LGHNA, CDR2 YSLEER. CDR3 length: 15 residues. CDR3 DNA: TGCGCCAGCAGCCAAGGAGCGACGAACACCGGGGAGCTGTTTTTT. Encoded protein: CASSQGATNTGELFF.

This clone was seen a single time. The chain has TRBV30 and TRBJ1-3; D perhaps matches TRBD1 (6 bases). The CDR3 extends over 14 amino acids. The V end lost 2 bases, the J end lost 2 bases, and 10 bases lay between the germline ends. The germline gives CDR1 GTSNPN, CDR2 SVGIG (reference sequence). CDR3 protein: CAWSLRGTGNTIYF. The CDR3 coding sequence is TGTGCCTGGAGTCTCAGGGGAACTGGAAACACCATATATTTT. The full variable domain, its missing parts supplied by reference TRBV30 and TRBJ1-3, is SQTIHQWPATLVQPVGSPLSLECTVEGTSNPNLYWYRQAAGRGLQLLFYSVGIGQISSEVPQNLSASRPQDRQFILSSKKLLLSDSGFYLCAWSLRGTGNTIYFGEGSWLTVV.